These T cell receptor beta chains were read from a single sample in a study of PD-L1 blockade in urothelial cancer. This table comes from immunoSEQ multiplex PCR, and its TCRdb copy is limited to in-frame clones, with some not included. The data hold around 130,000 clones, with approximately 84% observed a single time. Sample: PBMCs, taken around atezolizumab (anti-PD-L1) treatment. These receptor sequences come from a man between 45 and 60 years old with urothelial cancer. The CDR3 runs from the conserved cysteine through the conserved F or W. D genes are given only for firm matches. Size is stated for part of the rows, as once, few or many counts, or as a class when the clone is expanded.

D | J | size | V | CDR3 | DNA
TRBD2 | TRBJ2-7 | - | TRBV9 | CASSEGLAGVRADEQYF | TGTGCCAGCAGCGAGGGACTAGCGGGAGTTCGGGCAGACGAGCAGTACTTC
- | TRBJ1-1 | - | TRBV19 | CASTKGEVNTEAFF | TGTGCCAGTACAAAGGGGGAAGTGAACACTGAAGCTTTCTTT
- | TRBJ1-1 | - | TRBV7-2 | CASSSRGIEAFF | TGTGCCAGCAGTTCTAGGGGAATCGAAGCTTTCTTT
- | TRBJ1-5 | few | TRBV10-2 | CACRQGNQPQHF | TGCGCCTGTCGACAGGGCAATCAGCCCCAGCATTTT
- | TRBJ2-3 | - | TRBV2 | CASGVVQRVVTQYF | TGTGCCAGCGGGGTCGTACAGCGGGTGGTTACGCAGTATTTT
TRBD2 | TRBJ2-2 | - | TRBV7-9 | CASSPPAGRAVTGELFF | TGTGCCAGCAGCCCCCCTGCCGGGAGGGCCGTGACCGGGGAGCTGTTTTTT
- | TRBJ2-1 | - | TRBV2 | CASSGGPGRSNEQFF | TGTGCCAGCAGTGGGGGGCCAGGAAGGAGCAATGAGCAGTTCTTC
- | TRBJ1-4 | - | TRBV18 | CASSPRSGTNEKLFF | TGTGCCAGCTCACCACGTTCGGGAACTAATGAAAAACTGTTTTTT
- | TRBJ2-1 | - | TRBV13 | CASRRGQGAWNLGNEQFF | TGTGCCAGCCGGAGGGGGCAGGGTGCATGGAATTTGGGCAATGAGCAGTTCTTC
TRBD2 | TRBJ2-7 | - | TRBV5-1 | CASRPSGSGSYEQYF | TGCGCCAGCCGCCCATCGGGTAGCGGGAGCTACGAGCAGTACTTC
- | TRBJ1-2 | - | TRBV5-1 | CASSLVEGSGYTF | TGCGCCAGCAGCTTGGTAGAGGGAAGTGGCTACACCTTC
- | TRBJ1-1 | - | TRBV6-1 | CASTKGLDTEAFF | TGTGCCAGCACTAAGGGGCTGGACACTGAAGCTTTCTTT
- | TRBJ1-2 | - | TRBV5-4 | CASSLASIYGYTF | TGTGCCAGCAGCTTGGCCTCTATCTATGGCTACACCTTC
- | TRBJ1-6 | - | TRBV9 | CASSAGETYNSPLHF | TGTGCCAGCAGCGCCGGGGAAACATATAATTCACCCCTCCACTTT
- | TRBJ2-5 | once | TRBV7-3 | CASSLVSGTHNF | TGTGCCAGCAGCTTAGTATCCGGGACTCACAACTTC
TRBD2 | TRBJ2-2 | - | TRBV6-5 | CASSRAGEIGELFF | TGTGCCAGCTCAAGGGCGGGAGAAATCGGGGAGCTGTTTTTT
- | TRBJ2-7 | - | TRBV15 | CATSVERIREQYF | TGTGCCACCAGCGTCGAGAGAATTCGGGAGCAGTACTTC
- | TRBJ2-1 | - | TRBV29-1 | CSARRRGNEQFF | TGCAGCGCCCGGCGGAGGGGCAATGAGCAGTTCTTC
TRBD1 | TRBJ2-7 | - | TRBV27 | CASSDRGITYEQYF | TGTGCCAGCAGCGACAGGGGGATAACCTACGAGCAGTACTTC
TRBD2 | TRBJ2-5 | - | TRBV19 | CASTPGGAYQETQYF | TGTGCCAGTACCCCCGGGGGGGCGTACCAAGAGACCCAGTACTTC